Presented here are 32 T cell receptor beta chains from one specimen sequenced in a study of radiotherapy plus CTLA-4 blockade in lung cancer. The method was immunoSEQ multiplex PCR; TCRdb's version includes in-frame clones alone and lacks a portion of them. The sample holds around 70,000 clones; approximately 83% are singletons and the top ten take 3.5% to 5%. The sequenced sample was peripheral blood, obtained from a patient treated with radiotherapy plus ipilimumab. These receptor sequences come from a human donor with non-small cell lung cancer who had a partial response to radiotherapy plus ipilimumab.

This sequence joins TRBV7-9 and TRBJ2-7; 8 bases fit TRBD1. CDR1 and CDR2 from the germline V gene are SEHNR and FQNEAQ (reference sequence). The length of the CDR3 is 13 residues. With 5 bases clipped from V and 5 bases from J, the junction kept 5 bases outside the gene matches. The CDR3 here is CASSQPRGHEQYF. Here the CDR3 DNA reads TGTGCCAGCAGCCAGCCCAGGGGGCACGAGCAGTACTTC. Full variable domain (missing parts from reference TRBV7-9 and TRBJ2-7): DTGVSQNPRHKITKRGQNVTFRCDPISEHNRLYWYRQTLGQGPEFLTYFQNEAQLEKSRLLSDRFSAERPKGSFSTLEIQRTEQGDSAMYLCASSQPRGHEQYFGPGTRLTVT.

This chain links TRBV27 with TRBJ1-2, with 10 bases identical to TRBD1. Germline V gene sequence: CDR1 MNHEY, CDR2 SMNVEV (reference sequence). The V segment lost 4 bases and the J segment 5 bases; nucleotides outside the gene matches: 4. The CDR3 extends over 14 amino acids. The CDR3 sequence: CASSWGQGSYGYTF. The DNA of the CDR3 is TGTGCCAGCAGTTGGGGACAGGGGAGTTATGGCTACACCTTC.

CDR3 sequence reads: CASSLGATSYEQYF. For the CDR3, the DNA is TGTGCCAGCAGCCTCGGAGCTACCTCCTACGAGCAGTACTTC. The gene calls are TRBV7-2 and TRBJ2-7; D remains unclear. With 5 bases removed from V and 0 bases from J, the gap between germline ends came to 11 bases. In germline, CDR1 is SGHTA, CDR2 FQGNSA. This CDR3 has 14 amino acids.

J is TRBJ1-1 and V is TRBV6-6; 7 bases match TRBD1. The CDR3 covers 14 residues. After removal of 4 bases from V and 6 bases from J, the junction contained 8 bases not matched to a gene. Germline V lookup: CDR1 MNHNY, CDR2 SVGAGI (reference sequence). The CDR3 coding sequence is TGTGCCAGCAGTTCCAGGGGGTTCGGGGCTGAAGCTTTCTTT. Protein sequence: CASSSRGFGAEAFF.

The chain recombines TRBV2 with TRBJ2-5, with 8 bases fitting TRBD1. The CDR3 runs 15 residues. Losses at the gene ends were 6 bases for V and 3 bases for J; bases not matched to a gene: 9. Germline V gene data show CDR1 as SNHLY and CDR2 as FYNNEI. CDR3 bases: TGTGCCAGCAGGTCGAACAGGGGGAGAGAAGAGACCCAGTACTTC. Protein sequence: CASRSNRGREETQYF. The full variable domain, rest sourced from reference TRBV2 and TRBJ2-5, is EPEVTQTPSHQVTQMGQEVILRCVPISNHLYFYWYRQILGQKVEFLVSFYNNEISEKSEIFDDQFSVERPDGSNFTLKIRSTKLEDSAMYFCASRSNRGREETQYFGPGTRLLVL.

This clone was observed a single time. The rearrangement uses TRBV6-6 and TRBJ1-2; TRBD1 matches 7 bases. Unmatched junction bases numbered 6, after V lost 6 bases and J lost 5 bases. The CDR3 extends over 13 amino acids. CDR1 MNHNY and CDR2 SVGAGI come from the germline V gene (reference sequence). CDR3 protein: CASSPGTEYGYTF. The CDR3 nucleotides are TGTGCCAGCAGCCCAGGGACAGAGTATGGCTACACCTTC.

J is TRBJ1-1 and V is TRBV4-2; 9 bases match TRBD1. The length of the CDR3 is 15 residues. V trimming: 0 bases; J trimming: 8 bases; junction bases outside the gene matches: 7. Germline loops: CDR1 LGHNA, CDR2 YNFKEQ. CDR3 amino acids: CASSQETGGLSEAFF. Written as DNA, the CDR3 is TGTGCCAGCAGCCAAGAGACAGGGGGGCTGAGCGAAGCTTTCTTT.

This clone was counted a few times. CDR3 in amino acids: CASSLGGSSQETQYF. CDR3 in DNA: TGTGCCAGCAGCTTAGGGGGCAGCAGCCAAGAGACCCAGTACTTC. The chain has TRBV7-6 and TRBJ2-5; tentatively, D is TRBD1 (5 bases). The CDR3 is 15 amino acids. Germline values: CDR1 SGHVS, CDR2 FNYEAQ. Trimming left V 1 base short and J 1 base short, with 10 bases between.

This clone was found once. The chain recombines TRBV28 with TRBJ1-2; a possible D gene is TRBD1 (5 bases). The V and J ends lost 6 bases and 3 bases respectively, with 11 bases between them. CDR1 is MDHEN and CDR2 is SYDVKM in the germline V gene. The CDR3 covers 13 residues. For the CDR3, the DNA is TGTGCCAGCAGACCGACAGCCTACTATGGCTACACCTTC. It translates to CASRPTAYYGYTF.

The sample holds a few counts of this clone. V is TRBV6-5 and J is TRBJ2-7, with 11 bases that match TRBD1. The ends lost 5 bases at V and 4 bases at J; junction bases unmatched: 7. CDR3 length: 15 amino acids. CDR1 and CDR2 from the germline V gene are MNHEY and SVGAGI. CDR3 in amino acids: CASSASGTGGYEQYF. CDR3 bases: TGTGCCAGCAGTGCCTCCGGGACAGGGGGTTACGAGCAGTACTTC.

The V gene is TRBV7-9, the J gene TRBJ2-1, with TRBD1 identical over 7 bases. CDR1 is SEHNR and CDR2 is FQNEAQ in the germline V gene (reference sequence). This CDR3 spans 15 amino acids. Trimming at V came to 7 bases and at J to 7 bases, leaving 13 bases not matched to a gene. The CDR3 coding sequence is TGTGCCAGCAACCAGAACATTGGCAGGGGGAATGAGCAGTTCTTC. It encodes CASNQNIGRGNEQFF. The full variable domain, its missing parts supplied by reference TRBV7-9 and TRBJ2-1, is DTGVSQNPRHKITKRGQNVTFRCDPISEHNRLYWYRQTLGQGPEFLTYFQNEAQLEKSRLLSDRFSAERPKGSFSTLEIQRTEQGDSAMYLCASNQNIGRGNEQFFGPGTRLTVL.

The chain combines TRBV10-1 with TRBJ1-1; the match to TRBD1 covers 10 bases. Germline lookup yields CDR1 WNHNN and CDR2 SYGVQD (reference sequence). Trimming cost V 2 bases and J 6 bases; bases outside gene matches: 6. The CDR3 runs 15 residues. In DNA form, the CDR3 reads TGCGCCAGCAGTGAGATGGGACAGGGGTCGTCTGAAGCTTTCTTT. Translating it yields CASSEMGQGSSEAFF.

The CDR3 protein is CSVVSANTDTQYF. CDR3 DNA sequence: TGCAGCGTTGTATCTGCGAACACAGATACGCAGTATTTT. This rearrangement joins TRBV29-1 to TRBJ2-3; D gene ambiguous. CDR3 length equals 13 residues. V gave up 4 bases and J gave up 2 bases, with 10 bases separating them. Germline V CDR1 and CDR2: SQVTM, ANQGSEA.

The chain couples TRBV4-1 to TRBJ2-7; 8 bases are shared with TRBD2. This CDR3 is 17 amino acids long. The trim removed 1 base at V and 3 bases at J, leaving 11 bases unmatched. Germline V gene data show CDR1 as MGHRA and CDR2 as YSYEKL. As DNA, the CDR3 is TGCGCCAGCAGCCAAGTCCCGGGACTAGTTGGGGGCTACGAGCAGTACTTC. Its translation: CASSQVPGLVGGYEQYF.

The genes are TRBV5-5 and TRBJ2-7; no firm D call. The length of the CDR3 is 15 residues. V was cut by 4 bases and J by 1 base, with 15 bases left in between. Germline V gives CDR1 SGHKS, CDR2 YYEKEE (reference sequence). CDR3: CASSLVPAGSYEQYF. The CDR3 coding sequence is TGTGCCAGCAGCCTTGTACCGGCAGGTTCCTACGAGCAGTACTTC.

This chain links TRBV21-1 with TRBJ2-5; TRBD2 is the table's D call and was not checked against the DNA. TRBV21-1 is annotated as a pseudogene. The CDR3 consists of 17 residues. CDR3 bases: TGTGCCAGCAGCAACCGAGGTGCCTCTCCCCCGCAAGAGACCCAGTACTTC. This codes for CASSNRGASPPQETQYF.

The chain couples TRBV5-1 to TRBJ1-2; D gene uncertain. V was clipped by 0 bases and J by 0 bases, with 9 bases between them. Germline-derived CDR1 and CDR2 are SGHRS and YFSETQ. The CDR3 length is 15 residues. The CDR3 DNA reads TGCGCCAGCAGCTTGGTTCCGGACTCTAACTATGGCTACACCTTC. Translating it yields CASSLVPDSNYGYTF. Full variable domain (missing parts from reference TRBV5-1 and TRBJ1-2): KAGVTQTPRYLIKTRGQQVTLSCSPISGHRSVSWYQQTPGQGLQFLFEYFSETQRNKGNFPGRFSGRQFSNSRSEMNVSTLELGDSALYLCASSLVPDSNYGYTFGSGTRLTVV.

The chain has TRBV5-4 and TRBJ1-1; D call uncertain. V was pared by 2 bases and J by 1 base, with 9 bases between. Germline V gives CDR1 SGHNT, CDR2 YYREEE (reference sequence). This CDR3 is 14 amino acids long. The CDR3 loop is CASSFAAGNTEAFF. CDR3 DNA: TGTGCCAGCAGCTTCGCAGCGGGGAACACTGAAGCTTTCTTT.

The rearrangement joins TRBV2 to TRBJ2-7; D perhaps matches TRBD2 (6 bases). CDR3 length: 13 residues. The germline gives CDR1 SNHLY, CDR2 FYNNEI. V lost 7 bases and J 3 bases, leaving 13 bases between the germline ends. The CDR3, as DNA: TGTGCCAGCAAGTCTCGGGGAGGCTACGAGCAGTACTTC. Encoded protein: CASKSRGGYEQYF.

This clone was counted a few times. The genes are TRBV6-4 and TRBJ1-2, with D uncertain. Germline V gene sequence: CDR1 MRHNA, CDR2 SNTAGT. CDR3 length: 14 amino acids. Trimming pared 0 bases from V and 4 bases from J, leaving 9 bases between. CDR3 protein: CASSDSGGSYGYTF. The DNA for the CDR3 is TGTGCCAGCAGTGACTCCGGAGGGAGCTATGGCTACACCTTC.

This sequence joins TRBV6-5 and TRBJ1-5; D is perhaps TRBD1 (6 bases). The CDR3 contains 12 residues. Germline CDR1 and CDR2: MNHEY and SVGAGI. The V end was cut by 5 bases, the J end by 4 bases, with 6 bases between. CDR3 in DNA: TGTGCCAGCAGTCAGGGGAATCAGCCCCAGCATTTT. Amino acids: CASSQGNQPQHF.

The chain recombines TRBV5-6 with TRBJ2-7, with D tentatively TRBD1 (5 bases). V was trimmed by 3 bases and J by 4 bases, leaving 14 bases between them. This CDR3 is built from 14 residues. CDR1 SGHDT and CDR2 YYEEEE come from the germline V gene. Written as DNA, the CDR3 is TGTGCCAGCAGCTCCGGCCAGGGTATATACGAGCAGTACTTC. Protein sequence: CASSSGQGIYEQYF. Supplemented by reference TRBV5-6 and TRBJ2-7, the full variable domain reads DAGVTQSPTHLIKTRGQQVTLRCSPKSGHDTVSWYQQALGQGPQFIFQYYEEEERQRGNFPDRFSGHQFPNYSSELNVNALLLGDSALYLCASSSGQGIYEQYFGPGTRLTVT.

The chain carries TRBV19 and TRBJ1-1, with no clear D. The V gene lost 3 bases and the J gene lost 4 bases, with 12 bases spanning the gap. The CDR3 has 14 amino acids. CDR1 is LNHDA and CDR2 is SQIVND in the germline V gene (reference sequence). CDR3 loop: CASSIRERSTEAFF. The CDR3 region has the DNA TGTGCCAGTAGTATTAGAGAGAGGAGCACTGAAGCTTTCTTT.

The V and J genes are TRBV2 and TRBJ2-5; TRBD1 aligns across 7 bases. The length of the CDR3 is 15 residues. Trimming at V came to 1 base and at J to 5 bases, leaving 7 bases not matched to a gene. CDR1 and CDR2 from the germline V gene are SNHLY and FYNNEI. The CDR3 nucleotides read TGTGCCAGCAGTGAAGAGACAGGGATTGGCGAGACCCAGTACTTC. It is translated as CASSEETGIGETQYF.

J is TRBJ2-4 and V is TRBV6-5; D not resolved. Per germline, CDR1 MNHEY and CDR2 SVGAGI. The length of the CDR3 is 14 residues. The ends were cut back, 7 bases at V and 0 bases at J, with 10 bases in the middle. This chain's CDR3 is CASNQRLAKNIQYF. The CDR3 DNA is TGTGCCAGCAATCAGAGACTAGCCAAAAACATTCAGTACTTC.

V gene TRBV7-2 combines with J gene TRBJ2-1; 12 bases line up with TRBD2. The CDR3 loop spans 14 amino acids. In germline, CDR1 is SGHTA, CDR2 FQGNSA. J gave up 4 bases and V 6 bases, and 1 base lay outside the gene matches. The CDR3 sequence: CASRGLAGYNEQFF. The CDR3 nucleotides read TGTGCCAGCAGAGGACTAGCGGGGTACAATGAGCAGTTCTTC.

The sample holds one count of this clone. The V call is TRBV29-1, the J call TRBJ1-1, with D perhaps matching TRBD1 (5 bases). The CDR3 runs 13 residues. Trimming took off 4 bases at V and 1 base at J, with 10 bases between the two ends. CDR1 and CDR2 from the germline V gene are SQVTM and ANQGSEA. The CDR3, as DNA: TGCAGCGTTGGCGGGACGGCGAACACTGAAGCTTTCTTT. This translates into CSVGGTANTEAFF. Full variable domain (outside the CDR3, taken from reference TRBV29-1 and TRBJ1-1): SAVISQKPSRDICQRGTSLTIQCQVDSQVTMMFWYRQQPGQSLTLIATANQGSEATYESGFVIDKFPISRPNLTFSTLTVSNMSPEDSSIYLCSVGGTANTEAFFGQGTRLTVV.

The chain is built from TRBV4-1 and TRBJ2-4; 9 bases align to TRBD2. Losses at the gene ends were 0 bases for V and 6 bases for J; bases not matched to a gene: 6. Germline V CDR1 and CDR2: MGHRA, YSYEKL. The CDR3 has 16 amino acids. As DNA, the CDR3 is TGCGCCAGCAGCCAAGAATCGCGACTAGCGGTAAACATTCAGTACTTC. Its protein is CASSQESRLAVNIQYF.

The genes are TRBV2 and TRBJ2-5; 14 bases agree with TRBD2. Per germline, CDR1 SNHLY and CDR2 FYNNEI. This CDR3 is built from 14 residues. The V gene end was trimmed by 7 bases and the J gene end by 4 bases; junction bases not matched to a gene: 2. The CDR3 sequence is CASTGTSGRETQYF. The CDR3, as DNA: TGTGCCAGCACCGGGACTAGCGGGAGAGAGACCCAGTACTTC. Full variable domain (missing parts from reference TRBV2 and TRBJ2-5): EPEVTQTPSHQVTQMGQEVILRCVPISNHLYFYWYRQILGQKVEFLVSFYNNEISEKSEIFDDQFSVERPDGSNFTLKIRSTKLEDSAMYFCASTGTSGRETQYFGPGTRLLVL.

This chain joins TRBV2 and TRBJ2-5; 7 positions agree with TRBD1. Germline V gene data show CDR1 as SNHLY and CDR2 as FYNNEI. The CDR3 is 14 residues long. The V gene end was trimmed by 6 bases and the J gene end by 5 bases; junction bases not matched to a gene: 9. CDR3 sequence (DNA): TGTGCCAGCAGGGAGACAGGGTTGGGGGAGACCCAGTACTTC. It encodes CASRETGLGETQYF.

The CDR3 DNA follows: TGCGCCAGCAGCATGAGGGGGCAACCAGAGGATACGCAGTATTTT. Its translation: CASSMRGQPEDTQYF. The chain combines TRBV5-1 with TRBJ2-3; 7 bases agree with TRBD1. CDR1 is SGHRS, CDR2 YFSETQ, per germline. The CDR3 sequence is 15 residues long. V gave up 4 bases and J gave up 6 bases; unmatched junction bases: 11.

The chain employs TRBV10-3 and TRBJ2-5, with 7 nucleotides matching TRBD2. CDR3 size: 15 residues. Germline CDR1 is ENHRY and CDR2 is SYGVKD. The V and J ends lost 0 bases and 1 base, in that order; junction bases with no gene match: 2. CDR3 coding DNA: TGTGCCATCAGTGAGTCGGGGGGGTTCCAAGAGACCCAGTACTTC. Amino acids: CAISESGGFQETQYF.